The entry below gives a single T cell receptor beta chain sequence along with its context. TCRdb's copy holds only in-frame clones and misses some; the assay was immunoSEQ multiplex PCR. The profile shows a few hundred thousand clones, about 86% of them singletons. Adults between about 18 and 89 years of age took part from about two dozen US areas. The data were obtained in a study of blood T cell repertoires in COVID-19. The CDR3 is 13 amino acids. Looked up from germline, CDR1 is SGHNT and CDR2 is YENEEA. J lost 8 bases, V lost 10 bases, and 10 bases had no gene match. This TCR came from a woman aged 35 to 49 with acute COVID-19. Sequences were obtained from PBMCs or T cells enriched from blood (not recorded which). The V call is TRBV11-3, the J call TRBJ2-1, with 8 bases that match TRBD2. The CDR3, as DNA: TGTGCCATCCCTAGCGGGCCTCGCTATGAGCAGTTCTTC. Amino acid sequence: CAIPSGPRYEQFF.